The 18 T cell receptor beta chains below come from one sample, sequenced in a study of T cells after yellow fever vaccination. TCRdb re-derived calls from the 5' RACE reads in MiXCR, one entry per CDR3 protein. The data contain approximately 110,000 distinct CDR3 sequences, about 7% of them singletons. This specimen was CD4+ T cells sorted from PBMCs, taken less than 11 days after the first yellow fever vaccination. Receptor source: a man younger than 35 who received the YFV17D yellow fever vaccine.

This clonotype was recorded many times. Germline is not matched at one junction end, which may reflect a read error. J is TRBJ1-6 and V is TRBV2, with 7 bases identical to TRBD1. CDR3 length: 15 amino acids. Germline CDR1 and CDR2: SNHLY and FYNNEI. DNA of the CDR3: TGTGCCAGCAGGGAAGAACAGGGGTATAATTCACCCCTCCACTTT. Amino acid sequence: CASREEQGYNSPLHF.

The sample holds many counts of this clonotype. The chain couples TRBV29-1 to TRBJ2-3; 7 bases align to TRBD1. The CDR3 spans 13 residues. The V and J ends lost 6 bases and 2 bases, in that order; junction bases with no gene match: 5. Germline assignment: CDR1 SQVTM and CDR2 ANQGSEA. The CDR3 protein is CSVTDRFTDTQYF. Written as DNA, the CDR3 is TGCAGCGTCACGGACAGGTTCACAGATACGCAGTATTTT.

This clonotype has ten or more counts. The chain links TRBV29-1 to TRBJ1-2; D might be TRBD1 (6 bases). From germline, CDR1 is SQVTM and CDR2 ANQGSEA. V was shortened by 7 bases and J by 6 bases, with 12 bases between the two germline ends. This CDR3 is 11 amino acids long. CDR3 amino acids: CSAGDSDGYTF. In DNA form, the CDR3 reads TGCAGCGCAGGGGACTCCGATGGCTACACCTTC.

This clonotype was picked up a small number of times. The V gene is TRBV2, the J gene TRBJ2-5; weak D call: TRBD2 (5 bases). The CDR3 sequence is 11 residues long. V was cut by 6 bases and J by 3 bases, with 5 bases left in between. The V gene's germline CDR1 is SNHLY and CDR2 FYNNEI. Here the CDR3 DNA reads TGTGCCAGCAGGGGAGAAGAGACCCAGTACTTC. Its translation is CASRGEETQYF.

In this sample, this clonotype turned up many times. The gene calls are TRBV7-8 and TRBJ2-2; D gene ambiguous. Trimming took off 8 bases at V and 5 bases at J, with 12 bases between the two ends. Germline-derived CDR1 and CDR2 are SGHVS and FQNEAQ. The CDR3 has 13 residues. The CDR3 reads CASWERRTGELFF. In DNA form, the CDR3 reads TGTGCCAGCTGGGAACGGCGAACCGGGGAGCTGTTTTTT.

This clonotype was found many times. The chain is built from TRBV7-9 and TRBJ2-1; 14 bases fit TRBD2. V shed 0 bases, J shed 7 bases, and the junction held 5 bases outside the gene matches. The CDR3 runs 17 residues. CDR1 is SEHNR, CDR2 FQNEAQ, per germline (reference sequence). CDR3 residues: CASSLATSGGARNEQFF. The DNA of the CDR3 is TGTGCCAGCAGCTTAGCGACTAGCGGGGGGGCTCGGAATGAGCAGTTCTTC. The whole variable domain, filled in from reference TRBV7-9 and TRBJ2-1, reads DTGVSQNPRHKITKRGQNVTFRCDPISEHNRLYWYRQTLGQGPEFLTYFQNEAQLEKSRLLSDRFSAERPKGSFSTLEIQRTEQGDSAMYLCASSLATSGGARNEQFFGPGTRLTVL.

This clonotype was seen repeatedly, ten times or more. The J gene is TRBJ1-4, the V gene TRBV25-1; D remains unclear. Trimming pared 4 bases from V and 8 bases from J, leaving 11 bases between. The germline gives CDR1 MGHDK, CDR2 SYGVNS. The CDR3 sequence is 13 residues long. The CDR3 DNA reads as TGTGCCAGCAGTGTAACATCGGGCGAAAAACTGTTTTTT. This encodes CASSVTSGEKLFF.

This clonotype was picked up many times. This chain uses TRBV28 with TRBJ2-7; D possibly corresponds to TRBD1 (6 bases). Trimming shortened V by 0 bases and J by 4 bases, and 10 bases separated the two germline ends. Looked up from germline, CDR1 is MDHEN and CDR2 is SYDVKM. The CDR3 spans 14 residues. The CDR3 nucleotides read TGTGCCAGCAGTTTATGGGGCAGGGGATACGAGCAGTACGTC. Amino acid sequence: CASSLWGRGYEQYV.

The chain uses TRBV6-2 or TRBV6-3 and TRBJ2-6, with 7 nucleotides matching TRBD1. This CDR3 comprises 16 residues. The J segment lost 2 bases and the V segment lost 5 bases, leaving 6 bases of the junction unmatched. CDR1 and CDR2 from the germline V gene are MNHEY and SVGEGT. CDR3 nucleotide sequence: TGTGCCAGCAGTGACGACAGGGTTCCTGGGGCCAACGTCCTGACTTTC. Translated: CASSDDRVPGANVLTF.

This clonotype was recorded many times. The chain joins TRBV21-1 to TRBJ1-5; no check of the table's D call, TRBD1, against the DNA was made. TRBV21-1 is recorded as a pseudogene. The CDR3 is 15 amino acids. CDR3 loop: CASSNYRGSNQPQHF. In nucleotides, the CDR3 is TGTGCCAGCAGCAACTACAGGGGGAGCAATCAGCCCCAGCATTTT.

This clonotype was counted many times. The gene calls are TRBV28 and TRBJ1-5, with 7 bases lining up with TRBD1. Germline values: CDR1 MDHEN, CDR2 SYDVKM. Trimming at V came to 8 bases and at J to 3 bases, leaving 13 bases not matched to a gene. CDR3 size: 16 residues. The CDR3 sequence is CASVGSGRGVNQPQHF. CDR3 coding DNA: TGTGCCAGCGTGGGGTCCGGCAGGGGGGTCAATCAGCCCCAGCATTTT.

The J gene is TRBJ1-2, the V gene TRBV11-2; D is perhaps TRBD1 (6 bases). The CDR3 extends over 16 amino acids. V lost 0 bases to trimming and J lost 6 bases, with 17 bases between them. The germline V gene has CDR1 SGHAT and CDR2 FQNNGV. The CDR3 DNA follows: TGTGCCAGCAGCTTAGATATATGGGACACCGTTGATGGCTACACCTTC. Its protein product is CASSLDIWDTVDGYTF.

The V call is TRBV6-2 or TRBV6-3, the J call TRBJ2-5; the D call may be TRBD1 or TRBD2 (5 bases each). Germline V gene lookup returns CDR1 MNHEY and CDR2 SVGEGT. V lost 7 bases, J lost 4 bases, and 16 bases lay in between. The CDR3 is 14 residues long. The chain's CDR3 is CASTQSGAGETQYF. Written as DNA, the CDR3 is TGTGCCAGCACCCAATCCGGGGCGGGAGAGACCCAGTACTTC.

This clonotype was detected ten times or more. CDR3 sequence: CAWSVQGGYEQYF. CDR3 nucleotides: TGTGCCTGGAGTGTACAAGGAGGCTACGAGCAGTACTTC. The chain carries TRBV30 and TRBJ2-7; D perhaps matches TRBD2 (5 bases). The CDR3 runs 13 residues. Trimming took off 0 bases at V and 3 bases at J, with 9 bases between the two ends. Germline CDR1 GTSNPN, CDR2 SVGIG (reference sequence).

This clonotype was detected ten times or more. V and J are TRBV18 and TRBJ1-1, with D maybe TRBD1 (5 bases). The V gene's germline CDR1 is KGHSH and CDR2 LQKENI. V was trimmed by 3 bases and J by 5 bases, leaving 10 bases between them. This CDR3 contains 13 residues. The CDR3 DNA follows: TGTGCCAGCTCACCCGTCAAGGGGACTGAAGCTTTCTTT. The encoded protein is CASSPVKGTEAFF.

Ten or more counts support this clonotype. The V call is TRBV7-9, the J call TRBJ2-1; TRBD1 or TRBD2 may be the D gene (6 bases each). Germline V gives CDR1 SEHNR, CDR2 FQNEAQ (reference sequence). V lost 6 bases and J 10 bases, leaving 22 bases between the germline ends. The CDR3 runs to 15 residues. The CDR3 reads CASRSGDNHFYEQFF. The CDR3, as DNA: TGTGCCAGCAGATCGGGGGACAATCACTTTTACGAGCAGTTCTTC.

This clonotype was picked up many times. This chain uses TRBV9 with TRBJ2-7; TRBD2 might be the D (5 bases). CDR1 SGDLS and CDR2 YYNGEE come from the germline V gene. V gave up 0 bases and J gave up 7 bases, with 14 bases separating them. This CDR3 has 14 amino acids. The CDR3 coding sequence is TGTGCCAGCAGCGTAGCGAACAGAGGGCAGGAGCAGTACTTC. Translated: CASSVANRGQEQYF. The complete variable domain, with remaining parts taken from reference TRBV9 and TRBJ2-7, reads DSGVTQTPKHLITATGQRVTLRCSPRSGDLSVYWYQQSLDQGLQFLIQYYNGEERAKGNILERFSAQQFPDLHSELNLSSLELGDSALYFCASSVANRGQEQYFGPGTRLTVT.

This clonotype appeared many times. The genes are TRBV7-2 and TRBJ1-6, with TRBD1 as a possible D gene (5 bases). V lost 2 bases, J lost 7 bases, and 15 bases lay in between. Germline V gives CDR1 SGHTA, CDR2 FQGNSA. CDR3 length equals 16 residues. The CDR3 is CASSLNPGTKNSPLHF. CDR3 in DNA: TGTGCCAGCAGCTTAAACCCCGGGACGAAGAATTCACCCCTCCACTTT.